This TCR beta chain was sequenced in a study of cytomegalovirus exposure and HLA in healthy donors. Findings and limits, study-wide: Most TCR sequences were seen very rarely across donors, but some public TCRs occurred in many.

The protocol was immunoSEQ multiplex PCR, while the TCRdb copy is restricted to in-frame clones and leaves out a portion. This table has some 140,000 clones, roughly four fifths appearing once. CDR3 length: 13 amino acids. The V gene lost 5 bases and the J gene lost 1 base, with 5 bases spanning the gap. Germline assignment: CDR1 SGHTA and CDR2 FQGNSA. Of note for this clone: Its antigen is as yet unknown.

What was sequenced was PBMCs. This TCR came from a man younger than 40 in good health and CMV-seropositive. V gene TRBV7-2 combines with J gene TRBJ2-2; D unclear. The CDR3 region has the DNA TGTGCCAGCAGCGAGCGGAACACCGGGGAGCTGTTTTTT. It yields the protein CASSERNTGELFF. Drawing the rest from reference TRBV7-2 and TRBJ2-2, the complete variable domain is GAGVSQSPSNKVTEKGKDVELRCDPISGHTALYWYRQSLGQGLEFLIYFQGNSAPDKSGLPSDRFSAERTGGSVSTLTIQRTQQEDSAVYLCASSERNTGELFFGEGSRLTVL.